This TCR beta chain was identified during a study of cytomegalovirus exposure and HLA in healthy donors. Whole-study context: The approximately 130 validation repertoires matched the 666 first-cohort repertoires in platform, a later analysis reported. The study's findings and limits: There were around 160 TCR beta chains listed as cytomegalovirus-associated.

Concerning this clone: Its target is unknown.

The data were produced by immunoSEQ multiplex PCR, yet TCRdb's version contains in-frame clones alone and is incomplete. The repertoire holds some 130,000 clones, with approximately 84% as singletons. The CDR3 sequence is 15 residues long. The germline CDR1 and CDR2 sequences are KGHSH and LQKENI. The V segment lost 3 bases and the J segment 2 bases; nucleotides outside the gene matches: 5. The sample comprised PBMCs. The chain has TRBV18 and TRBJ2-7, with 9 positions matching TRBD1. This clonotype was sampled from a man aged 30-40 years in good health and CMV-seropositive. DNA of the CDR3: TGTGCCAGCTCACCGGAGGACAGGGGACCCTACGAGCAGTACTTC. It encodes CASSPEDRGPYEQYF.